A single sample gave rise to the 10 T cell receptor beta chains below, sequenced in a study of CXCR3-negative and CXCR3-positive naive CD8 T cells. General observations from the study: Researchers report that CXCR3-positive naive cells carry more hydrophobic TRB CDR3s than CXCR3-negative naive cells.

Antigen specificity for these receptors is unknown. The authors made the TRB cDNA libraries by 5' RACE using UMI labels. TCRdb re-called the 5' RACE reads; one entry per CDR3 protein, DNA not given. The table counts 55,000 to 65,000 distinct CDR3 sequences; approximately 0.5% lies in the top ten. Specimen: naive CXCR3+ CD8+ T cells from blood. Subset reported: CD45RO-CCR7+CD27+CD95- naive CD8+ T cells expressing CXCR3 (TNR3+). These receptors were collected from a human donor in good health. Some clones in this sample may be carry-over from other donors' samples.

The chain has TRBV18 and TRBJ2-2; TCRdb selects TRBD2, and the lack of DNA leaves this call unchecked. The CDR3 has 15 amino acids. Germline V gene lookup returns CDR1 KGHSH and CDR2 LQKENI. The CDR3 sequence is CASSPPKGSPGELFF.

The genes are TRBV4-3 and TRBJ2-6; TCRdb's D call, TRBD1, is unchecked because there is no DNA. Germline lookup yields CDR1 LGHNA and CDR2 YSLEER. This CDR3 comprises 17 residues. The CDR3 spells CASSQDRGSSGANVLTF.

The chain couples TRBV2 to TRBJ2-1; TCRdb indicates TRBD2, and absent DNA this call remains unverified. Germline CDR1 reads SNHLY; CDR2 reads FYNNEI. The length of the CDR3 is 16 residues. The CDR3 here is CASSEGKVAGGPGQFF.

The chain recombines TRBV4-1 with TRBJ1-1. The CDR3 covers 16 residues. CDR1 is MGHRA and CDR2 is YSYEKL in the germline V gene. CDR3 residues: CASSPISPSFNTEAFF.

The chain uses TRBV24-1 and TRBJ2-1; TCRdb proposes TRBD2, but this gene call is untestable without DNA. There are 16 residues in the CDR3. Germline CDR1 is KGHDR and CDR2 is SFDVKD. The CDR3 here is CATSDLGPEDYNEQFF.

The CDR3: CSARDPSSGRRTYEQYF. The J gene is TRBJ2-7, the V gene TRBV20-1; TCRdb's D gene call, TRBD2, goes unchecked for lack of DNA. In germline, CDR1 is DFQATT, CDR2 SNEGSKA (reference sequence). The CDR3 spans 17 residues.

The chain couples TRBV6-5 to TRBJ2-4; no DNA is available, so the TRBD2 call from TCRdb remains unchecked. The CDR3 runs 16 residues. Germline values: CDR1 MNHEY, CDR2 SVGAGI. The CDR3 sequence: CASSYRRGAGENIQYF.

The genes are TRBV29-1 and TRBJ2-5; with no DNA, the TCRdb D assignment of TRBD1 cannot be verified. Looked up from germline, CDR1 is SQVTM and CDR2 is ANQGSEA. There are 15 residues in the CDR3. The CDR3 sequence: CSVAGTYSPQETQYF. The entire variable domain, with the rest obtained from reference TRBV29-1 and TRBJ2-5, is as follows: SAVISQKPSRDICQRGTSLTIQCQVDSQVTMMFWYRQQPGQSLTLIATANQGSEATYESGFVIDKFPISRPNLTFSTLTVSNMSPEDSSIYLCSVAGTYSPQETQYFGPGTRLLVL.

The CDR3 is CAWTSGAGQGLNQPQHF. The chain carries TRBV30 and TRBJ1-5; TCRdb picks TRBD1, but there is no DNA to check that call. Looked up from germline, CDR1 is GTSNPN and CDR2 is SVGIG (reference sequence). The CDR3 runs 17 residues.

The rearrangement links TRBV29-1 to TRBJ2-5; without DNA, the TCRdb call of TRBD1 cannot be checked. Germline V CDR1 and CDR2: SQVTM, ANQGSEA. The CDR3 has 13 residues. CDR3 amino acids: CSGLTGSGETQYF.